The 22 T cell receptor beta chains presented below share a single source sample, sequenced in a study of human T cells and chemical hapten exposure. Using its own MiXCR run on the RACE reads, TCRdb lists one record per CDR3 protein. Of 150,000 to 200,000 distinct CDR3 sequences listed, more than 12% are singletons. Sample time point: patch test 1, 2 weeks after DPC sensitization. Treatment given: therapeutic diphenylcyclopropenone sensitization with weekly scalp DPC. The material sequenced was whole blood, taken in connection with sensitization to the hapten diphenylcyclopropenone (DPC). The receptor set was obtained from a woman in her 30s with alopecia areata. Some clones in this sample may be carry-over from other donors' samples.

This CDR3 is CASSPLRQGGEQYF. CDR3 in DNA: TGTGCCAGCAGCCCCTTACGACAGGGTGGCGAGCAGTACTTC. J is TRBJ2-7 and V is TRBV3-1; 7 nucleotides match TRBD1. The CDR3 is 14 amino acids. Germline V lookup: CDR1 LGHDT, CDR2 YNNKEL (reference sequence). The trim removed 4 bases at V and 6 bases at J, leaving 9 bases unmatched.

This clonotype was detected a few times. CDR3 nucleotides: TGTGCCAGTAGTATAGGGGGGGAGAGGAATCAGCCCCAGCATTTT. Translation: CASSIGGERNQPQHF. This chain links TRBV19 with TRBJ1-5, with TRBD1 as a possible D gene (5 bases). This CDR3 has 15 amino acids. Trimming removed 1 base at V and 4 bases at J, with 11 bases between. Germline CDR1 is LNHDA and CDR2 is SQIVND (reference sequence).

At least ten counts were recorded for this clonotype. V usage is TRBV28 and J usage is TRBJ2-3; 10 bases agree with TRBD2. Germline V gives CDR1 MDHEN, CDR2 SYDVKM. J lost 4 bases, V lost 5 bases, and 12 bases had no gene match. The CDR3 is 17 amino acids. The CDR3: CASSISIGLAGADTQYF. Written as DNA, the CDR3 is TGTGCCAGCAGTATCTCCATCGGGCTAGCGGGAGCAGATACGCAGTATTTT.

This clonotype occurred a few times. The genes are TRBV6-2 or TRBV6-3 and TRBJ2-1, with D maybe TRBD2 (5 bases). The CDR3 consists of 16 residues. In germline, CDR1 is MNHEY, CDR2 SVGEGT. The V gene lost 0 bases and the J gene lost 2 bases, with 11 bases spanning the gap. This chain's CDR3 is CASSYSPSGTYNEQFF. DNA for the CDR3: TGTGCCAGCAGTTACTCACCCAGCGGAACCTACAATGAGCAGTTCTTC.

There are a few counts of this clonotype. The V call is TRBV6-6, the J call TRBJ2-1; the match to TRBD2 covers 9 bases. Germline CDR1 reads MNHNY; CDR2 reads SVGAGI (reference sequence). The CDR3 totals 15 residues. V lost 4 bases, J lost 9 bases, and 10 bases stayed unmatched. The CDR3 DNA is TGTGCCAGCAGTTCGTCCTTAGCGGGAGCCGGTGAGCAGTTCTTC. Its translation is CASSSSLAGAGEQFF.

This chain links TRBV30 with TRBJ2-7; TRBD2 is a possible D gene (6 bases). The germline gives CDR1 GTSNPN, CDR2 SVGIG (reference sequence). V lost 6 bases, J lost 3 bases, and 12 bases lay in between. The CDR3 has 12 amino acids. The CDR3 DNA reads as TGTGCCTGTTCTTTGGGGGGCTACGAGCAGTACTTC. This gives the protein CACSLGGYEQYF. The whole variable domain, filled in from reference TRBV30 and TRBJ2-7, reads SQTIHQWPATLVQPVGSPLSLECTVEGTSNPNLYWYRQAAGRGLQLLFYSVGIGQISSEVPQNLSASRPQDRQFILSSKKLLLSDSGFYLCACSLGGYEQYFGPGTRLTVT.

There are a few counts of this clonotype. V and J are TRBV18 and TRBJ1-1, with a weak D call TRBD1 (5 bases). The CDR3 covers 16 residues. The germline V gene encodes CDR1 KGHSH and CDR2 LQKENI. V lost 4 bases, J lost 0 bases, and 15 bases lay in between. The CDR3 region is CASSLLGTDLNTEAFF. The CDR3 nucleotides read TGTGCCAGCTCACTCCTCGGGACGGACTTGAACACTGAAGCTTTCTTT. The full variable domain, its missing parts supplied by reference TRBV18 and TRBJ1-1, is NAGVMQNPRHLVRRRGQEARLRCSPMKGHSHVYWYRQLPEEGLKFMVYLQKENIIDESGMPKERFSAEFPKEGPSILRIQQVVRGDSAAYFCASSLLGTDLNTEAFFGQGTRLTVV.

The table lists this clonotype with a few counts. The V and J genes are TRBV7-8 and TRBJ1-6; D not certain. The V gene lost 2 bases and the J gene lost 7 bases, with 15 bases spanning the gap. The CDR3 is 16 residues long. Germline V gene sequence: CDR1 SGHVS, CDR2 FQNEAQ. The CDR3 here is CASSLSILLSNSPLHF. In DNA form, the CDR3 reads TGTGCCAGCAGCTTATCGATTTTGCTGTCGAATTCACCCCTCCACTTT.

V and J are TRBV3-1 and TRBJ2-1, with TRBD2 identical over 8 bases. This CDR3 is built from 12 residues. Looked up from germline, CDR1 is LGHDT and CDR2 is YNNKEL (reference sequence). V was clipped by 4 bases and J by 13 bases; unmatched bases: 6. CDR3 residues: CASSPSTSVQFF. In DNA, the CDR3 is TGTGCCAGCAGCCCCTCGACTAGCGTCCAGTTCTTC.

The chain carries TRBV20-1 and TRBJ2-1, with D possibly being TRBD1 (7 bases). The CDR3 is made up of 15 amino acids. The germline V gene encodes CDR1 DFQATT and CDR2 SNEGSKA (reference sequence). V lost 1 base and J lost 7, with 17 bases in between. CDR3 residues: CSARGGNQGGNEQFF. CDR3 in DNA: TGCAGTGCTAGAGGAGGAAACCAGGGGGGAAATGAGCAGTTCTTC.

The table lists this clonotype with a few counts. The chain joins TRBV30 to TRBJ1-1; D ambiguous. V dropped 2 bases and J dropped 10 bases, with 14 bases sitting between them. Germline V gene lookup returns CDR1 GTSNPN and CDR2 SVGIG (reference sequence). This CDR3 spans 12 amino acids. CDR3 DNA: TGTGCCTGGAGTCCCCTTCGACGCGGAGCTTTCTTT. Translation gives CAWSPLRRGAFF.

The CDR3 reads CASRQSGDEKLFF. CDR3 nucleotides: TGTGCCAGCAGACAGAGTGGGGATGAAAAACTGTTTTTT. V and J are TRBV6-5 and TRBJ1-4; no clear D. CDR3 length: 13 residues. V was trimmed by 6 bases and J by 6 bases, leaving 11 bases between them. Germline lookup yields CDR1 MNHEY and CDR2 SVGAGI.

The rearrangement links TRBV4-3 to TRBJ2-3; unclear D gene. V lost 6 bases and J 6 bases, leaving 7 bases between the germline ends. The CDR3 is 11 residues long. Per the germline V gene, CDR1 is LGHNA and CDR2 is YSLEER. CDR3 protein: CASSSVDTQYF. In nucleotides, the CDR3 is TGCGCCAGCAGTTCTGTGGATACGCAGTATTTT.

This clonotype was seen only a few times. J is TRBJ1-4 and V is TRBV2; 7 bases map to TRBD1. The V gene's germline CDR1 is SNHLY and CDR2 FYNNEI. This CDR3 has 14 amino acids. V was clipped by 7 bases and J by 6 bases; unmatched bases: 8. The chain's CDR3 is CASIGRGADEKLFF. CDR3 sequence (DNA): TGTGCCAGCATTGGCAGGGGGGCAGATGAAAAACTGTTTTTT.

The rearrangement joins TRBV7-2 to TRBJ1-5; D remains ambiguous. The CDR3 loop spans 13 amino acids. Germline V gene lookup returns CDR1 SGHTA and CDR2 FQGNSA. V gave up 4 bases and J gave up 8 bases, with 12 bases separating them. The CDR3: CASSWAGGKPQHF. CDR3 in DNA: TGTGCCAGCAGCTGGGCAGGTGGGAAGCCCCAGCATTTT.

This clonotype was picked up a small number of times. J is TRBJ1-6 and V is TRBV5-1; the D is unclear. V was clipped by 0 bases and J by 7 bases, with 8 bases between them. CDR1 SGHRS and CDR2 YFSETQ come from the germline V gene. The CDR3 extends over 14 amino acids. The CDR3 loop reads CASSLGTGNSPLHF. The CDR3 nucleotides are TGCGCCAGCAGCTTGGGGACCGGCAATTCACCCCTCCACTTT.

This clonotype was counted at least ten times. This chain links TRBV4-2 with TRBJ1-1; no firm D call. V shed 0 bases and J shed 1 base, with 3 bases lying between them. The CDR3 totals 13 residues. Germline V gives CDR1 LGHNA, CDR2 YNFKEQ. The DNA for the CDR3 is TGTGCCAGCAGCCAAGACGCGAACACTGAAGCTTTCTTT. As protein: CASSQDANTEAFF.

This chain uses TRBV20-1 with TRBJ2-3, with no clear D. This CDR3 is 11 amino acids long. V lost 3 bases and J 4 bases, leaving 5 bases between the germline ends. Per germline, CDR1 DFQATT and CDR2 SNEGSKA (reference sequence). CDR3 bases: TGCAGTGCTAGTCAGGCAGATACGCAGTATTTT. This gives the protein CSASQADTQYF.

This chain's CDR3 is CASSLQDRVGTDTQYF. The CDR3 DNA is TGTGCCAGCAGTTTACAGGACAGGGTCGGCACAGATACGCAGTATTTT. The chain is built from TRBV28 and TRBJ2-3; 8 nucleotides line up with TRBD1. From germline, CDR1 is MDHEN and CDR2 SYDVKM. V shed 2 bases and J 1 base; nucleotides not matched to a gene: 5. CDR3 length: 16 amino acids. The full variable domain, its missing parts supplied by reference TRBV28 and TRBJ2-3, is DVKVTQSSRYLVKRTGEKVFLECVQDMDHENMFWYRQDPGLGLRLIYFSYDVKMKEKGDIPEGYSVSREKKERFSLILESASTNQTSMYLCASSLQDRVGTDTQYFGPGTRLTVL.

In this sample, this clonotype turned up a few times. The chain has TRBV5-1 and TRBJ1-4; 7 bases are a match to TRBD1. The germline V gene encodes CDR1 SGHRS and CDR2 YFSETQ. V trimming: 2 bases; J trimming: 6 bases; junction bases outside the gene matches: 4. The CDR3 runs to 14 residues. CDR3 coding DNA: TGCGCCAGCAGCTTTTTGACAGGGCATGAAAAACTGTTTTTT. This gives the protein CASSFLTGHEKLFF.

This clonotype was seen ten or more times. This chain connects TRBV7-9 to TRBJ1-4; 10 bases agree with TRBD1. CDR3 length equals 15 residues. The germline V gene has CDR1 SEHNR and CDR2 FQNEAQ (reference sequence). The ends lost 6 bases at V and 8 bases at J; junction bases unmatched: 9. Here the CDR3 reads CASSSPGTGDEKLFF. In nucleotides, the CDR3 is TGTGCCAGCAGTTCACCCGGGACAGGGGACGAAAAACTGTTTTTT.

This chain joins TRBV12-3 or TRBV12-4 and TRBJ1-1; 8 bases align to TRBD1. The trim removed 7 bases at V and 5 bases at J, leaving 12 bases unmatched. The CDR3 runs 15 residues. The CDR3 is CASTQGTGGRTEAFF. The CDR3 region has the DNA TGTGCCAGCACCCAGGGGACAGGCGGAAGAACTGAAGCTTTCTTT.